These 9 T cell receptor beta chains were sequenced from one sample in a study of blood T cell repertoires in COVID-19 (dated by TCRdb to about 2020). The library was built by means of the immunoSEQ multiplex PCR assay. TCRdb took this table from immuneACCESS and kept in-frame rearrangements with V and J called. Such tables lack part of the clones; where checked against another copy, unresolved V genes explain under half of the gap, and the rest is unexplained. Counted in this sample were about 150,000 clones; around 89% of them appeared once. The ten largest clonotypes hold over 2.5% of the sample. The sequencing sample was made of peripheral blood. Receptors were obtained from a man aged 60-69 years with active or convalescent COVID-19.

The chain carries TRBV11-2 and TRBJ1-6, with D possibly being TRBD1 (6 bases). The CDR3 runs to 15 residues. V dropped 4 bases and J dropped 6 bases, with 13 bases sitting between them. Germline V gene sequence: CDR1 SGHAT, CDR2 FQNNGV. CDR3 region: CASSSQGKGNSPLHF. CDR3 in DNA: TGTGCCAGCAGCTCCCAGGGGAAGGGTAATTCACCCCTCCACTTT.

The chain has TRBV6-5 and TRBJ2-7; D call uncertain. CDR1 is MNHEY, CDR2 SVGAGI, per germline. V was cut by 2 bases and J by 0 bases, with 8 bases left in between. There are 14 residues in the CDR3. This CDR3 reads CASSYGGPSYEQYF. In DNA form, the CDR3 reads TGTGCCAGCAGTTACGGCGGCCCCTCCTACGAGCAGTACTTC.

This clone was recorded only once. V and J are TRBV18 and TRBJ1-1, with D perhaps matching TRBD1 (5 bases). With 1 base removed from V and 2 bases from J, the gap between germline ends came to 11 bases. Germline values: CDR1 KGHSH, CDR2 LQKENI. The CDR3 covers 15 residues. In DNA, the CDR3 is TGTGCCAGCTCACCACTTCGACAGATAAACACTGAAGCTTTCTTT. Translated: CASSPLRQINTEAFF.

J is TRBJ2-7 and V is TRBV6-2 or TRBV6-3; 11 bases map to TRBD2. The length of the CDR3 is 16 residues. Germline-derived CDR1 and CDR2 are MNHEY and SVGEGT. The V and J ends lost 2 bases and 3 bases, in that order; junction bases with no gene match: 6. DNA of the CDR3: TGTGCCAGCAGTTACCAGGGACTAGCGGAACACTACGAGCAGTACTTC. As protein: CASSYQGLAEHYEQYF.

In DNA form, the CDR3 reads TGTGCCAGCAGGGCCGGGACAGGGTTTTCACCCCTCCACTTT. Its translation: CASRAGTGFSPLHF. V and J are TRBV2 and TRBJ1-6, with TRBD1 matching 9 bases. The germline V gene encodes CDR1 SNHLY and CDR2 FYNNEI. With 6 bases clipped from V and 9 bases from J, the junction kept 6 bases outside the gene matches. The CDR3 is 14 residues long. The full variable domain, completed using reference TRBV2 and TRBJ1-6, is EPEVTQTPSHQVTQMGQEVILRCVPISNHLYFYWYRQILGQKVEFLVSFYNNEISEKSEIFDDQFSVERPDGSNFTLKIRSTKLEDSAMYFCASRAGTGFSPLHFGNGTRLTVT.

This chain uses TRBV6-5 with TRBJ2-1; TRBD1 matches at 8 bases. Germline-derived CDR1 and CDR2 are MNHEY and SVGAGI. The CDR3 is 14 residues long. V shed 6 bases and J 8 bases; nucleotides not matched to a gene: 9. CDR3 protein: CASSAIKQGDEQFF. The CDR3 region has the DNA TGTGCCAGCAGCGCTATTAAACAGGGGGATGAGCAGTTCTTC.

This rearrangement joins TRBV9 to TRBJ1-4; weak D call: TRBD1 (6 bases). The V end lost 3 bases, the J end lost 8 bases, and 20 bases lay between the germline ends. Germline V gene lookup returns CDR1 SGDLS and CDR2 YYNGEE. The CDR3 extends over 16 amino acids. CDR3 residues: CASSARHRAKGEKLFF. DNA for the CDR3: TGTGCCAGCAGCGCCCGGCACAGGGCGAAGGGGGAAAAACTGTTTTTT.

The CDR3 nucleotides are TGTGCCAGTAGAGGGCCAGGGGTCACCGGGGAGCTGTTTTTT. Translation: CASRGPGVTGELFF. This chain connects TRBV7-6 to TRBJ2-2; possibly TRBD1 for D (6 bases). Germline V gene sequence: CDR1 SGHVS, CDR2 FNYEAQ. CDR3 length: 14 amino acids. V was clipped by 9 bases and J by 4 bases, with 15 bases between them.

This clone appeared a few times. This sequence joins TRBV4-1 and TRBJ1-2, with unresolved D. Germline V gene sequence: CDR1 MGHRA, CDR2 YSYEKL. Trimming cost V 3 bases and J 5 bases, with 13 bases left between them. CDR3 length: 14 residues. The CDR3 sequence is CASSHPQNRYGYTF. The CDR3 DNA follows: TGCGCCAGCAGCCACCCACAGAATCGATATGGCTACACCTTC.